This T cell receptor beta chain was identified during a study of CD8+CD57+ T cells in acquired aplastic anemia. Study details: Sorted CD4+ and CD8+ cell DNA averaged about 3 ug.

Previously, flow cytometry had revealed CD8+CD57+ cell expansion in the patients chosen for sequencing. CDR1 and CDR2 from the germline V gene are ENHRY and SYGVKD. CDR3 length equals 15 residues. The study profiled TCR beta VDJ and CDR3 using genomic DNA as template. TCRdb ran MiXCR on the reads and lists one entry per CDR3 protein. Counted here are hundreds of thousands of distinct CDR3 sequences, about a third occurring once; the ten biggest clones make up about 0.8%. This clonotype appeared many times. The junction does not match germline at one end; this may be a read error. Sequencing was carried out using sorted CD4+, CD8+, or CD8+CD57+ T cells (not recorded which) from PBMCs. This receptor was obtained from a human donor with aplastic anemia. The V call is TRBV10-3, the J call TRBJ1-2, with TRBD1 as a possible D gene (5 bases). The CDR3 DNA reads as TGTGCCAGCAGTGAGGCGGGGGGAGCGTACTATGGCTACACCTTC. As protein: CASSEAGGAYYGYTF.